The 23 T cell receptor beta chains reported below all come from one sample, sequenced in a study of patients and donors after allogeneic stem cell transplantation. A single record per CDR3 protein comes from TCRdb applying MiXCR to the RT-PCR reads. Of some 200,000 distinct CDR3 sequences in the sample, about 40% were seen once. Sequencing used blood, either unsorted or a sorted T cell fraction (not recorded which). These receptors were collected from a human donor who was either an allogeneic HSCT recipient or a stem cell or donor lymphocyte infusion donor (not recorded which). It is not recorded whose cells these are; they may come from a transplant donor.

The rearrangement uses TRBV9 and TRBJ2-5; TRBD2 matches at 8 bases. CDR3 length: 15 residues. Per germline, CDR1 SGDLS and CDR2 YYNGEE. V trimming: 3 bases; J trimming: 3 bases; junction bases outside the gene matches: 7. The CDR3 DNA is TGTGCCAGCAGCGCCTCCCGTAGCGGGGAAGAGACCCAGTACTTC. Its protein is CASSASRSGEETQYF.

The chain recombines TRBV30 with TRBJ2-5, with D perhaps matching TRBD1 (6 bases). This CDR3 comprises 13 residues. Trimming left V 2 bases short and J 1 base short, with 8 bases between. Germline CDR1 and CDR2: GTSNPN and SVGIG (reference sequence). CDR3 coding DNA: TGTGCCTGGAGTCGGACAGCCCAAGAGACCCAGTACTTC. Residues: CAWSRTAQETQYF.

This clonotype was recorded many times. The chain links TRBV4-3 to TRBJ1-2, with D hard to call. Trimming stripped 1 base from V and 8 bases from J, with 8 bases between. The CDR3 runs to 12 residues. Germline assignment: CDR1 LGHNA and CDR2 YSLEER. DNA for the CDR3: TGCGCCAGCAGCCAAGTACCGGGGGGCTACACCTTC. Amino acids: CASSQVPGGYTF.

The chain employs TRBV6-5 and TRBJ1-1; 7 nucleotides agree with TRBD1. The J segment lost 0 bases and the V segment lost 0 bases, leaving 4 bases of the junction unmatched. Germline V gives CDR1 MNHEY, CDR2 SVGAGI. The CDR3 contains 16 residues. CDR3 DNA sequence: TGTGCCAGCAGTTACTCGGAGGGGGCCCTGAACACTGAAGCTTTCTTT. This gives the protein CASSYSEGALNTEAFF.

This clonotype was counted a few times. The chain carries TRBV28 and TRBJ2-1, with D perhaps matching TRBD1 (6 bases). This CDR3 has 14 amino acids. Germline V gene sequence: CDR1 MDHEN, CDR2 SYDVKM. V was trimmed by 7 bases and J by 4 bases, leaving 14 bases between them. The CDR3 DNA follows: TGTGCCAGCACCTCTGGGACATCTTACAATGAGCAGTTCTTC. The encoded protein is CASTSGTSYNEQFF. Combining the CDR3 with reference TRBV28 and TRBJ2-1 gives the whole variable domain DVKVTQSSRYLVKRTGEKVFLECVQDMDHENMFWYRQDPGLGLRLIYFSYDVKMKEKGDIPEGYSVSREKKERFSLILESASTNQTSMYLCASTSGTSYNEQFFGPGTRLTVL.

The V and J genes are TRBV20-1 and TRBJ1-5; D is uncertain. V lost 2 bases and J lost 4, with 6 bases in between. This CDR3 is 12 amino acids long. Germline CDR1 is DFQATT and CDR2 is SNEGSKA (reference sequence). The CDR3 DNA reads TGCAGTGCTAGACGAGGGAATCAGCCCCAGCATTTT. Its translation is CSARRGNQPQHF.

CDR3 sequence: CASSRRGSSAGELFF. In DNA, the CDR3 is TGCGCCAGCAGCCGGAGGGGGAGTTCCGCCGGGGAGCTGTTTTTT. The genes are TRBV4-3 and TRBJ2-2; either TRBD1 or TRBD2 may fit D (6 bases each). Trimming cost V 4 bases and J 6 bases, with 15 bases left between them. The V gene's germline CDR1 is LGHNA and CDR2 YSLEER. The CDR3 sequence is 15 residues long.

This clonotype occurred a few times. The V and J genes are TRBV9 and TRBJ2-5; TRBD2 agrees at 11 bases. This CDR3 has 14 residues. CDR1 is SGDLS and CDR2 is YYNGEE in the germline V gene. V trimming: 3 bases; J trimming: 7 bases; junction bases outside the gene matches: 5. The CDR3 DNA is TGTGCCAGCAGCGCAATCGGGACTAGCGGGACCCAGTACTTC. This codes for CASSAIGTSGTQYF.

The CDR3 region is CASSTARTGARSNQPQHF. The CDR3 nucleotides are TGTGCCAGCAGCACAGCTCGGACAGGGGCTCGGAGCAATCAGCCCCAGCATTTT. The rearrangement links TRBV28 to TRBJ1-5; TRBD1 matches 9 bases. The J segment lost 1 base and the V segment lost 6 bases, leaving 13 bases of the junction unmatched. This CDR3 contains 18 residues. Germline V gene lookup returns CDR1 MDHEN and CDR2 SYDVKM. The full variable domain, with the rest looked up from reference TRBV28 and TRBJ1-5, is DVKVTQSSRYLVKRTGEKVFLECVQDMDHENMFWYRQDPGLGLRLIYFSYDVKMKEKGDIPEGYSVSREKKERFSLILESASTNQTSMYLCASSTARTGARSNQPQHFGDGTRLSIL.

This clonotype turned up a few times. The genes are TRBV29-1 and TRBJ2-4; TRBD1 matches 8 bases. The CDR3 sequence is 15 residues long. V gave up 0 bases and J gave up 7 bases; unmatched junction bases: 8. The germline CDR1 and CDR2 sequences are SQVTM and ANQGSEA. In DNA, the CDR3 is TGCAGCGTTGAAGACGACGACAGGGGTCAGAACATTCAGTACTTC. This gives the protein CSVEDDDRGQNIQYF. The full variable domain, completed using reference TRBV29-1 and TRBJ2-4, is SAVISQKPSRDICQRGTSLTIQCQVDSQVTMMFWYRQQPGQSLTLIATANQGSEATYESGFVIDKFPISRPNLTFSTLTVSNMSPEDSSIYLCSVEDDDRGQNIQYFGAGTRLSVL.

This clonotype was picked up a small number of times. This chain connects TRBV7-6 to TRBJ1-6, with TRBD1 matching over 10 bases. Germline CDR1 reads SGHVS; CDR2 reads FNYEAQ. The V and J ends lost 6 bases and 7 bases, in that order; junction bases with no gene match: 6. The CDR3 is 15 residues long. The CDR3 DNA reads TGTGCCAGCAGTCCTGACAGGGGGCTGAATTCACCCCTCCACTTT. This gives the protein CASSPDRGLNSPLHF.

The CDR3 loop is CASTVMMNTEAFF. The CDR3 nucleotides read TGTGCCAGCACGGTGATGATGAACACTGAAGCTTTCTTT. The chain recombines TRBV28 with TRBJ1-1; D is unresolved. CDR1 and CDR2 (germline): MDHEN, SYDVKM. V lost 7 bases and J 0 bases, leaving 9 bases between the germline ends. This CDR3 comprises 13 residues.

This sequence joins TRBV12-3 or TRBV12-4 and TRBJ2-5, with D perhaps being TRBD1 or TRBD2 (5 bases each). The CDR3 is 12 residues long. V dropped 7 bases and J dropped 7 bases, with 13 bases sitting between them. CDR3 coding DNA: TGTGCCAGCACCCCGGGACGGAGGACCCAGTACTTC. Translation gives CASTPGRRTQYF.

To note about this clonotype: Mismatch with germline at one junction end may stem from a read error. The chain combines TRBV3-1 with TRBJ1-4; 8 positions match TRBD1. This CDR3 contains 13 residues. CDR1 is LGHDT, CDR2 YNNKEL, per germline (reference sequence). DNA for the CDR3: TGTGCCAGCAGCCACCCCGGGACAGGAGTTCGCGTATTT. Protein: CASSHPGTGVRVF.

The gene calls are TRBV7-6 and TRBJ2-5, with D possibly matching TRBD2 (5 bases). Germline CDR1 is SGHVS and CDR2 is FNYEAQ. Between the trimmed V and J ends, which lost 2 bases and 2 bases, there was a span of 18 bases. The CDR3 has 17 residues. The CDR3 bases are TGTGCCAGCAGCTTAAAACCCCAGCGGAGGAGTCAAGAGACCCAGTACTTC. Its translation: CASSLKPQRRSQETQYF. Filled out from reference TRBV7-6 and TRBJ2-5, the complete variable domain reads GAGVSQSPRYKVTKRGQDVALRCDPISGHVSLYWYRQALGQGPEFLTYFNYEAQQDKSGLPNDRFSAERPEGSISTLTIQRTEQRDSAMYRCASSLKPQRRSQETQYFGPGTRLLVL.

This clonotype was counted between two and nine times. The rearrangement joins TRBV19 to TRBJ1-5, with D tentatively TRBD1 (5 bases). The V and J ends lost 9 bases and 4 bases respectively, with 31 bases between them. In germline, CDR1 is LNHDA, CDR2 SQIVND (reference sequence). This CDR3 contains 19 residues. For the CDR3, the DNA is TGTGCCAGCCACCTCAGCAGCCCGCTCAGGGAATATAGGAATCAGCCCCAGCATTTT. Protein product: CASHLSSPLREYRNQPQHF.

The rearrangement joins TRBV7-2 to TRBJ1-5; the match to TRBD1 covers 7 bases. Germline trimming cut 5 bases from V and 4 bases from J; bases unmatched to any gene: 8. The germline V gene encodes CDR1 SGHTA and CDR2 FQGNSA. CDR3 size: 15 residues. CDR3 DNA: TGTGCCAGCAGCCAAAACAGGGGATCAAATCAGCCCCAGCATTTT. Its protein product is CASSQNRGSNQPQHF. Full variable domain (rest looked up from reference TRBV7-2 and TRBJ1-5): GAGVSQSPSNKVTEKGKDVELRCDPISGHTALYWYRQSLGQGLEFLIYFQGNSAPDKSGLPSDRFSAERTGGSVSTLTIQRTQQEDSAVYLCASSQNRGSNQPQHFGDGTRLSIL.

This clonotype was counted between two and nine times. An end of the junction does not agree with germline; a read error may underlie this. The rearrangement links TRBV3-1 to TRBJ1-2; D perhaps matches TRBD1 (5 bases). The germline gives CDR1 LGHDT, CDR2 YNNKEL (reference sequence). CDR3 length: 20 residues. The DNA for the CDR3 is TGTGCCAGCAGCCAAGATCAAGGGGCTGTTTCCATTAACTATGGCTACACCTTGGACTTC. It yields the protein CASSQDQGAVSINYGYTLDF.

This clonotype has a single count. The V and J genes are TRBV7-2 and TRBJ2-5, with D possibly TRBD2 on 5 matching bases. Germline V gene data show CDR1 as SGHTA and CDR2 as FQGNSA. V shed 1 base and J shed 1 base, with 7 bases lying between them. The CDR3 runs to 14 residues. CDR3 sequence: CASSLETTQETQYF. The CDR3 nucleotides read TGTGCCAGCAGCTTAGAGACTACCCAAGAGACCCAGTACTTC.

This clonotype has only a few counts. This chain joins TRBV12-3 or TRBV12-4 and TRBJ1-1, with a possible D match to TRBD1 (5 bases). CDR3 length: 16 residues. Trimming took off 3 bases at V and 4 bases at J, with 18 bases between the two ends. As DNA, the CDR3 is TGTGCCAGCAGTTTGGGGGGGACGTGGCCCGGCACTGAAGCTTTCTTT. This codes for CASSLGGTWPGTEAFF.

The V gene is TRBV29-1, the J gene TRBJ1-1; D is perhaps TRBD1 (5 bases). Germline CDR1 reads SQVTM; CDR2 reads ANQGSEA. CDR3 length: 14 residues. Trimming took 3 bases from V and 2 from J, leaving 13 bases between them. Written as DNA, the CDR3 is TGCAGCGTTGAGACGCAAGGGGTAAACACTGAAGCTTTCTTT. Protein product: CSVETQGVNTEAFF.

The CDR3 nucleotides are TGTGCCAGCAGCGTAGCTGCATGGCGGGAGGGCTTCCTTTACCAAGAGACCCAGTACTTC. Its protein is CASSVAAWREGFLYQETQYF. The chain uses TRBV9 and TRBJ2-5, with 9 bases matching TRBD2. J gave up 0 bases and V 0 bases, and 15 bases lay outside the gene matches. This CDR3 is 20 amino acids long. CDR1 and CDR2 from the germline V gene are SGDLS and YYNGEE.

This CDR3 is CASSLRLGANTDTQYF. The CDR3 bases are TGTGCCAGCAGTTTACGACTAGGAGCGAACACAGATACGCAGTATTTT. The chain couples TRBV12-3 or TRBV12-4 to TRBJ2-3; a weak D match, TRBD2 (6 bases). The CDR3 consists of 16 residues. The germline V and J ends were trimmed by 2 bases and 2 bases, with 14 bases remaining between them.